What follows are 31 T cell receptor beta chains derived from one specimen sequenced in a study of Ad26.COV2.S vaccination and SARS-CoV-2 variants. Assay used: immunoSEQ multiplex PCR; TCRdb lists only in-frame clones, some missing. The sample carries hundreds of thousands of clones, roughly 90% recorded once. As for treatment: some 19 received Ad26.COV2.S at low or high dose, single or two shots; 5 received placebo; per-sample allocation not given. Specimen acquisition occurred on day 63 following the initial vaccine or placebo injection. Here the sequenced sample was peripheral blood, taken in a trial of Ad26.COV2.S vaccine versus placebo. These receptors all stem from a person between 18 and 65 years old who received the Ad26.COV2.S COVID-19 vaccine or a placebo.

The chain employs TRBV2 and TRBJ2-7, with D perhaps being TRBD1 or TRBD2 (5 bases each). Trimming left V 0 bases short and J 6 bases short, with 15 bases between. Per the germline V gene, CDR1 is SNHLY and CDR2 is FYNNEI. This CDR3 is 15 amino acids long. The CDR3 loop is CASSEAIGGAPEQYF. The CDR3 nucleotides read TGTGCCAGCAGTGAAGCTATTGGGGGAGCGCCCGAGCAGTACTTC.

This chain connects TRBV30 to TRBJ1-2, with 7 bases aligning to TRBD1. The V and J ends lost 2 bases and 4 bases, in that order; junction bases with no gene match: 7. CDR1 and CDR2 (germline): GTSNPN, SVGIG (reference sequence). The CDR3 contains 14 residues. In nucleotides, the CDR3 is TGTGCCTGGAGTTCGGCAGGGGGAATCTATGGCTACACCTTC. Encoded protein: CAWSSAGGIYGYTF.

CDR3 loop: CSYARTGELFF. The CDR3, as DNA: TGCAGCTATGCCAGGACCGGGGAGCTGTTTTTT. The chain recombines TRBV29-1 with TRBJ2-2; no clear D. V gave up 8 bases and J gave up 5 bases, with 9 bases separating them. Germline CDR1 and CDR2: SQVTM and ANQGSEA. The CDR3 consists of 11 residues.

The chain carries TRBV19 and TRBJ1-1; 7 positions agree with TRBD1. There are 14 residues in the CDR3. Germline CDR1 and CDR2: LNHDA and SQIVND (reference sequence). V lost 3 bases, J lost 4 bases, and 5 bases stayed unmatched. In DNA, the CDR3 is TGTGCCAGTAGTATTTCGGACAGGACCACTGAAGCTTTCTTT. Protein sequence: CASSISDRTTEAFF.

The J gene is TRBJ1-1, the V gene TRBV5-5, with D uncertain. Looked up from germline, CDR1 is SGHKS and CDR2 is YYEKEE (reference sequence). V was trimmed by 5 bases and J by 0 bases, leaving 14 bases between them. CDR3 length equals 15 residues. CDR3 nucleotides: TGTGCCAGCAGTCTGGTAGGAGGGATGAACACTGAAGCTTTCTTT. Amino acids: CASSLVGGMNTEAFF.

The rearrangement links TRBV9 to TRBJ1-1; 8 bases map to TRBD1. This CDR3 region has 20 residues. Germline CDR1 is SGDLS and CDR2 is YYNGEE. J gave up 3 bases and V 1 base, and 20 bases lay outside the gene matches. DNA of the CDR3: TGTGCCAGCAGCGTACTCCCCCCCGGACAGGGTGGGTTGCTGGACACTGAAGCTTTCTTT. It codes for CASSVLPPGQGGLLDTEAFF.

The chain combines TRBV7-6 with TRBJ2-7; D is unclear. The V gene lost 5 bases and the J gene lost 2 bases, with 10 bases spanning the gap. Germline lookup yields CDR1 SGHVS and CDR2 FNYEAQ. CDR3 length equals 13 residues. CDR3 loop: CASSPVGPYEQYF. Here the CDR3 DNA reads TGTGCCAGCAGCCCTGTCGGACCCTACGAGCAGTACTTC.

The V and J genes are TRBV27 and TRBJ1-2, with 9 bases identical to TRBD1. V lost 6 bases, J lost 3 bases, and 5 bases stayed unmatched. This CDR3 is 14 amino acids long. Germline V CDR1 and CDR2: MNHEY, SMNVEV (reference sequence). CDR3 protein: CASRSTGGYYGYTF. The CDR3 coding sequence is TGTGCCAGCAGATCGACAGGGGGGTACTATGGCTACACCTTC.

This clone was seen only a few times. The CDR3 region has the DNA TGTGCCAGCAGCCCGGGACAGGGGGGTGTAAATGAGCAGTTCTTC. It is translated as CASSPGQGGVNEQFF. The genes are TRBV7-9 and TRBJ2-1; 11 nucleotides agree with TRBD1. Looked up from germline, CDR1 is SEHNR and CDR2 is FQNEAQ (reference sequence). Trimming at V came to 5 bases and at J to 7 bases, leaving 7 bases not matched to a gene. The CDR3 runs 15 residues.

The CDR3 region is CATSRGGWGFGTDTQYF. Written as DNA, the CDR3 is TGTGCCACCAGCAGAGGCGGGTGGGGGTTTGGGACAGATACGCAGTATTTT. The gene calls are TRBV15 and TRBJ2-3; D is perhaps TRBD1 or TRBD2 (5 bases each). V lost 1 base, J lost 3 bases, and 17 bases lay in between. The CDR3 has 17 residues. Germline lookup yields CDR1 LNHNV and CDR2 YYDKDF (reference sequence).

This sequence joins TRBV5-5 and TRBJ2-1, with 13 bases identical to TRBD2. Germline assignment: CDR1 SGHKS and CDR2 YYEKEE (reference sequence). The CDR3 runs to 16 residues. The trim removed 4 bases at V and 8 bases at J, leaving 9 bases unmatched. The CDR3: CASSPGLAGVVYEQFF. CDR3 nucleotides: TGTGCCAGCAGCCCTGGACTAGCGGGAGTTGTATATGAGCAGTTCTTC.

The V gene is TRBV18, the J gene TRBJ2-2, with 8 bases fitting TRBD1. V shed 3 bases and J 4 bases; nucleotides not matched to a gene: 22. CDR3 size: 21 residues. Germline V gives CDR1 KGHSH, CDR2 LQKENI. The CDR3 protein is CASSPQREGQGSDWSTGELFF. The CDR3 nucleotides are TGTGCCAGCTCACCGCAGAGAGAAGGACAGGGAAGTGATTGGTCCACCGGGGAGCTGTTTTTT.

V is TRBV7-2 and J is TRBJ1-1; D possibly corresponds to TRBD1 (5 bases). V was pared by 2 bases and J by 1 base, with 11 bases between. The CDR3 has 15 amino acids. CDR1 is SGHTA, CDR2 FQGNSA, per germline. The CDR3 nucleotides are TGTGCCAGCAGCTTAATTCAGGGTCGGAACACTGAAGCTTTCTTT. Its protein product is CASSLIQGRNTEAFF.

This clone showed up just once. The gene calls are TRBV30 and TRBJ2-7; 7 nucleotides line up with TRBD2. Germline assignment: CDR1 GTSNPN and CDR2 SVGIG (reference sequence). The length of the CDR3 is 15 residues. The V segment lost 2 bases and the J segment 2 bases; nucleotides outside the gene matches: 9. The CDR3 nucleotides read TGTGCCTGGAGTCGAAGCGGGACGGGGACCTACGAGCAGTACTTC. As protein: CAWSRSGTGTYEQYF.

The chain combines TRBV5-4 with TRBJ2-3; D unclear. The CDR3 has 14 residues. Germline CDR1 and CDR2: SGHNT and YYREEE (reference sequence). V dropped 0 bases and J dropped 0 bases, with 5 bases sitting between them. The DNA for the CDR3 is TGTGCCAGCAGCTTGGCAAAGAGCACAGATACGCAGTATTTT. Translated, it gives CASSLAKSTDTQYF.

In DNA form, the CDR3 reads TGTGCCAGCAGTTACGATCTAGCGGGCTACAATGAGCAGTTCTTC. Translating gives CASSYDLAGYNEQFF. This chain uses TRBV6-5 with TRBJ2-1; TRBD2 agrees at 8 bases. Trimming removed 2 bases from V and 3 bases from J; junction bases left unmatched: 3. The CDR3 is 15 amino acids. Per the germline V gene, CDR1 is MNHEY and CDR2 is SVGAGI.

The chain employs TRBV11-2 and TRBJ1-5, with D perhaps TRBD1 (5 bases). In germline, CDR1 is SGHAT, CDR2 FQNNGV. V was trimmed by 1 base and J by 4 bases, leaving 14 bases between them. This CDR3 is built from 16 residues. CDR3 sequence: CASSLAGYGANQPQHF. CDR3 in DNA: TGTGCCAGCAGCTTAGCAGGGTATGGTGCTAATCAGCCCCAGCATTTT.

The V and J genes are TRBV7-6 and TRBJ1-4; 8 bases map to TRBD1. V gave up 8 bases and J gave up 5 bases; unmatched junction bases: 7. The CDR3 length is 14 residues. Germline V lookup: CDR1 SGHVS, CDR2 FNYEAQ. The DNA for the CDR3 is TGTGCCAGCGGATCGACAGGGGAAAATGAAAAACTGTTTTTT. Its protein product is CASGSTGENEKLFF. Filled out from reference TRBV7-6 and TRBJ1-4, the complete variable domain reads GAGVSQSPRYKVTKRGQDVALRCDPISGHVSLYWYRQALGQGPEFLTYFNYEAQQDKSGLPNDRFSAERPEGSISTLTIQRTEQRDSAMYRCASGSTGENEKLFFGSGTQLSVL.

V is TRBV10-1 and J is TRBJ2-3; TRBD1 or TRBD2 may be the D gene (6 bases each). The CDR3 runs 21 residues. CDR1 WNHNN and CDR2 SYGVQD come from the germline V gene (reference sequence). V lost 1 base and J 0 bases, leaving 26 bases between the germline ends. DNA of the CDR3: TGCGCCAGCAGTGAGTACGCTCGGGGGCTTAACGTTTCGAATAGCACAGATACGCAGTATTTT. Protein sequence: CASSEYARGLNVSNSTDTQYF.

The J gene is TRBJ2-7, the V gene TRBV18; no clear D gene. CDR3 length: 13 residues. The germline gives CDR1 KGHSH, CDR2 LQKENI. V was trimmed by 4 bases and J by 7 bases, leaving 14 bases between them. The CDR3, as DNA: TGTGCCAGCTCACGTATAACTTCCTGGGAGCAGTACTTC. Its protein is CASSRITSWEQYF.

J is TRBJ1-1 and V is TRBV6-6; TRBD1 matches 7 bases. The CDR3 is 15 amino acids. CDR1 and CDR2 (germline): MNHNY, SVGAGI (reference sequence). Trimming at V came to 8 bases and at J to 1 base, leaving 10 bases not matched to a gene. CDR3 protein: CASQPLRGRNTEAFF. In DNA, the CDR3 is TGTGCCAGCCAACCGCTCAGGGGGAGGAACACTGAAGCTTTCTTT.

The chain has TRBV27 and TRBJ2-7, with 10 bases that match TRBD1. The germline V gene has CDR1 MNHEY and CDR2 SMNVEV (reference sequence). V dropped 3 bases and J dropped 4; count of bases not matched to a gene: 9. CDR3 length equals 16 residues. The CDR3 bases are TGTGCCAGCAGTTTCCTCGACAGGGGGCCCATGTACGAGCAGTACTTC. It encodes CASSFLDRGPMYEQYF.

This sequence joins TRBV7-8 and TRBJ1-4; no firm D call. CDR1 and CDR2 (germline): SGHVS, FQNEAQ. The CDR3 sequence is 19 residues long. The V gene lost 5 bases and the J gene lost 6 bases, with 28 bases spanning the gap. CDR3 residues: CASSPNIGMRHLKDEKLFF. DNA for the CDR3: TGTGCCAGCAGCCCTAATATTGGGATGCGGCACCTAAAAGATGAAAAACTGTTTTTT.

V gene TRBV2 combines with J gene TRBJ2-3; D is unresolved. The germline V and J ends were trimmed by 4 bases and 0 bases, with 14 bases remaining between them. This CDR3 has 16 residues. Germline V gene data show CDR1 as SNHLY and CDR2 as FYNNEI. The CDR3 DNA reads TGTGCCAGCAGTGTGATGTGGGCGGCTAGCACAGATACGCAGTATTTT. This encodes CASSVMWAASTDTQYF.

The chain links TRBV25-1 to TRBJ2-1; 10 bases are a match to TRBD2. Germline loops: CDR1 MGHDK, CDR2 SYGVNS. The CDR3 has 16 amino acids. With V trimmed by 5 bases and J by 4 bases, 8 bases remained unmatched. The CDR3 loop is CASSPSLAGVYNEQFF. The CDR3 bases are TGTGCCAGCAGTCCCTCGCTAGCGGGGGTGTACAATGAGCAGTTCTTC.

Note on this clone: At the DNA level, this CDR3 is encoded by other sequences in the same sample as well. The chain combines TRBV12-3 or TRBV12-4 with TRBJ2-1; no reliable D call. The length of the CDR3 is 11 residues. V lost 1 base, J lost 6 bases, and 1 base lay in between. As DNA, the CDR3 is TGTGCCAGCAGTTTAGTCAATGAGCAGTTCTTC. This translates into CASSLVNEQFF.

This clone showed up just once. Here the CDR3 DNA reads TGCGCCAGCAGATTTCAGCATGCGGATGAGCAGTTCTTC. Translating gives CASRFQHADEQFF. The chain uses TRBV5-1 and TRBJ2-1; no firm D call. The V end was cut by 5 bases, the J end by 8 bases, with 14 bases between. From germline, CDR1 is SGHRS and CDR2 YFSETQ. The CDR3 consists of 13 residues.

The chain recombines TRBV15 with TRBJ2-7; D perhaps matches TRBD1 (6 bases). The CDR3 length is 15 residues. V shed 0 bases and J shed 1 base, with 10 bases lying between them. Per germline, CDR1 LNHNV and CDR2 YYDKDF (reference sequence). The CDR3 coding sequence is TGTGCCACCAGCAGAGAAATCGGACAGTCCTACGAGCAGTACTTC. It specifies CATSREIGQSYEQYF.

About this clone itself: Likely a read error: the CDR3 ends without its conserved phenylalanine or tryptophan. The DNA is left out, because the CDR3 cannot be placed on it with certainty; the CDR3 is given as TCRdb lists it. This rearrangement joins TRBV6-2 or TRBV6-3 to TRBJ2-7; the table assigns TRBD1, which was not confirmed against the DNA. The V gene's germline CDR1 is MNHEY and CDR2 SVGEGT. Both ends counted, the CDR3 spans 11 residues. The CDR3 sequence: CASSSRTVWRL.

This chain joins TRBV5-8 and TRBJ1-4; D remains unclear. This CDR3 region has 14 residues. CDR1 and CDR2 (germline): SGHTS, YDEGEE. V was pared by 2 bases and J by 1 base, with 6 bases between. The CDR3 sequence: CASSFGETNEKLFF. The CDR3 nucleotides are TGTGCCAGCAGCTTTGGGGAAACTAATGAAAAACTGTTTTTT. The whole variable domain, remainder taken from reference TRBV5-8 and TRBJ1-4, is EAGVTQSPTHLIKTRGQQATLRCSPISGHTSVYWYQQALGLGLQFLLWYDEGEERNRGNFPPRFSGRQFPNYSSELNVNALELEDSALYLCASSFGETNEKLFFGSGTQLSVL.

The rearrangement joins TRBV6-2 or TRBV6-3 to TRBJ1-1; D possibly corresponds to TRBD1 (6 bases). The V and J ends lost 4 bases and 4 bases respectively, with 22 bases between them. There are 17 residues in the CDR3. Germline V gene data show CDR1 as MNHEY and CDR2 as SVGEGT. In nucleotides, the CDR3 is TGTGCCAGCAGTTTCGGGACTCCTGGGGGCGCGGGCACTGAAGCTTTCTTT. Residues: CASSFGTPGGAGTEAFF.